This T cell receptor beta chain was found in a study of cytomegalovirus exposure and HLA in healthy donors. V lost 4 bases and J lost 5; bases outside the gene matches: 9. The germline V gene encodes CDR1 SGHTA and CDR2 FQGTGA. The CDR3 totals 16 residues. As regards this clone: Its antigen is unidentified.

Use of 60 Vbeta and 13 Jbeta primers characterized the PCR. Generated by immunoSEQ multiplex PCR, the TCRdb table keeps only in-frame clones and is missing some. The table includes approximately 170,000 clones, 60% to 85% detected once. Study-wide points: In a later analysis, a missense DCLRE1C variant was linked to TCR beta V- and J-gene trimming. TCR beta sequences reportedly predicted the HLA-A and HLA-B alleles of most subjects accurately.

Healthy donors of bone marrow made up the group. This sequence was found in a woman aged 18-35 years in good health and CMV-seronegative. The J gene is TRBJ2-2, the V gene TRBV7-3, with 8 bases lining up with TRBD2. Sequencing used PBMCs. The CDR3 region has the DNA TGTGCCAGCAGCTACGGGGGCGGGGGGCAAACCGGGGAGCTGTTTTTT. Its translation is CASSYGGGGQTGELFF.